The 29 T cell receptor beta chains reported below all come from one sample, sequenced in a study of blood T cell repertoires in COVID-19. Method: immunoSEQ multiplex PCR; TCRdb's copy keeps in-frame clones and lacks some. Among a few hundred thousand clones listed, approximately 89% were seen once. Sequences were obtained from PBMCs or T cells enriched from blood (not recorded which). These receptors originate from a woman aged 40 to 55 who had recovered from COVID-19.

This clone came up a few times. V and J are TRBV3-1 (or the pseudogene TRBV3-2) and TRBJ2-1; 8 bases align to TRBD2. This CDR3 has 15 residues. Per the germline V gene, CDR1 is LGHDT and CDR2 is YNNKEL (reference sequence). After removal of 4 bases from V and 6 bases from J, the junction contained 8 bases not matched to a gene. CDR3 protein: CASSLYGGGPNEQFF. CDR3 in DNA: TGTGCCAGCAGCCTCTACGGGGGGGGCCCCAATGAGCAGTTCTTC.

Here the CDR3 DNA reads TGCGCCAGCAGCTTGGTCGGCCCCGGGACTTTTATGGGCCAAGAGACCCAGTACTTC. This translates into CASSLVGPGTFMGQETQYF. The chain employs TRBV5-1 and TRBJ2-5; TRBD2 might be the D (6 bases). Trimming removed 0 bases from V and 1 base from J, with 22 bases in between. The CDR3 length is 19 residues. Germline V gene sequence: CDR1 SGHRS, CDR2 YFSETQ.

The chain carries TRBV9 and TRBJ1-3; D gene uncertain. The CDR3 is 15 residues long. The germline V gene encodes CDR1 SGDLS and CDR2 YYNGEE. V was clipped by 0 bases and J by 3 bases, with 10 bases between them. The CDR3: CASSVGTRDGNTIYF. The CDR3 DNA is TGTGCCAGCAGCGTAGGAACTAGGGATGGAAACACCATATATTTT.

This chain connects TRBV4-1 to TRBJ1-4; 8 bases map to TRBD1. The CDR3 totals 15 residues. CDR1 and CDR2 (germline): MGHRA, YSYEKL. V shed 4 bases, J shed 8 bases, and the junction held 9 bases outside the gene matches. This CDR3 is CASSLNPTGDEKLFF. DNA for the CDR3: TGCGCCAGCAGCCTCAATCCGACAGGGGACGAAAAACTGTTTTTT.

CDR3 protein: CASSLNRQETQYF. In DNA form, the CDR3 reads TGTGCCAGCAGCTTGAACAGACAAGAGACCCAGTACTTC. J is TRBJ2-5 and V is TRBV7-3; unclear D gene. The germline V gene encodes CDR1 SGHTA and CDR2 FQGTGA. The CDR3 spans 13 residues. Trimming pared 3 bases from V and 2 bases from J, leaving 7 bases between.

This rearrangement joins TRBV27 to TRBJ1-4, with D maybe TRBD1 (6 bases). Trimming pared 3 bases from V and 8 bases from J, leaving 13 bases between. This CDR3 is built from 14 residues. Germline V gene sequence: CDR1 MNHEY, CDR2 SMNVEV (reference sequence). Here the CDR3 DNA reads TGTGCCAGCAGTTTCGTAGGGGGTGGAGAAAAACTGTTTTTT. Translating it yields CASSFVGGGEKLFF.

The CDR3 nucleotides read TGTGCCAGCAGCCAAGTCAGTGTTGTGGACAGCAGCACAGATACGCAGTATTTT. Translating gives CASSQVSVVDSSTDTQYF. The chain is built from TRBV3-1 (or the pseudogene TRBV3-2) and TRBJ2-3; possibly TRBD1 for D (6 bases). The CDR3 contains 18 residues. Trimming cost V 1 base and J 0 bases, with 17 bases left between them. Germline lookup yields CDR1 LGHDT and CDR2 YNNKEL (reference sequence).

This chain joins TRBV5-6 and TRBJ2-5; maybe TRBD1 (5 bases). Germline assignment: CDR1 SGHDT and CDR2 YYEEEE. Deletions cut 4 bases from V and 1 base from J, with 17 bases between. This CDR3 is 16 amino acids long. The CDR3 region has the DNA TGTGCCAGCAGCACGAAGCTGGCAGGGATCCAAGAGACCCAGTACTTC. It is translated as CASSTKLAGIQETQYF.

This clone was observed a single time. The chain carries TRBV19 and TRBJ2-7; 10 nucleotides align to TRBD1. The V segment lost 1 base and the J segment 3 bases; nucleotides outside the gene matches: 3. The CDR3 runs 15 residues. Germline assignment: CDR1 LNHDA and CDR2 SQIVND (reference sequence). CDR3 in amino acids: CASSIAGTGDYEQYF. Here the CDR3 DNA reads TGTGCCAGTAGTATAGCGGGGACAGGGGACTACGAGCAGTACTTC.

V usage is TRBV28 and J usage is TRBJ1-5; perhaps TRBD1 as D (5 bases). The CDR3 covers 14 residues. The V end lost 1 base, the J end lost 3 bases, and 7 bases lay between the germline ends. Germline CDR1 is MDHEN and CDR2 is SYDVKM. The CDR3 DNA is TGTGCCAGCAGTTTATCAGGGAACAATCAGCCCCAGCATTTT. This encodes CASSLSGNNQPQHF.

This clone has a single count. One junction end does not reproduce the germline sequence, and a read error may be involved. This rearrangement joins TRBV29-1 to TRBJ1-2, with 9 positions matching TRBD1. The germline V gene has CDR1 SQVTM and CDR2 ANQGSEA. The CDR3 is made up of 14 amino acids. The CDR3 bases are TGCAGCGTGGAAGACCCCGGGACAGGGTACGGCTACACCTTC. Translating gives CSVEDPGTGYGYTF.

This chain uses TRBV7-2 with TRBJ2-7, with 7 nucleotides matching TRBD1. The CDR3 spans 14 residues. The germline CDR1 and CDR2 sequences are SGHTA and FQGNSA. Losses at the gene ends were 5 bases for V and 3 bases for J; bases not matched to a gene: 7. The CDR3 nucleotides read TGTGCCAGCAGCATTGGGACAGTAGACTACGAGCAGTACTTC. Protein sequence: CASSIGTVDYEQYF.

V is TRBV11-3 and J is TRBJ2-2; 8 positions agree with TRBD1. The CDR3 loop spans 16 amino acids. V gave up 5 bases and J gave up 4 bases; unmatched junction bases: 9. Germline values: CDR1 SGHNT, CDR2 YENEEA. In DNA form, the CDR3 reads TGTGCCAGCAGCCCTAGCAAGACAGGGGTCACCGGGGAGCTGTTTTTT. Translation gives CASSPSKTGVTGELFF.

This clone showed up many times. The chain links TRBV7-3 to TRBJ2-2, with D possibly matching TRBD1 (6 bases). V was shortened by 6 bases and J by 3 bases, with 14 bases between the two germline ends. The CDR3 extends over 15 amino acids. The germline CDR1 and CDR2 sequences are SGHTA and FQGTGA. CDR3 residues: CASSPVGADTGELFF. In nucleotides, the CDR3 is TGTGCCAGCAGTCCGGTGGGGGCGGACACCGGGGAGCTGTTTTTT. The whole variable domain, filled in from reference TRBV7-3 and TRBJ2-2, reads GAGVSQTPSNKVTEKGKYVELRCDPISGHTALYWYRQSLGQGPEFLIYFQGTGAADDSGLPNDRFFAVRPEGSVSTLKIQRTERGDSAVYLCASSPVGADTGELFFGEGSRLTVL.

The V call is TRBV7-3, the J call TRBJ2-1; 7 bases are shared with TRBD2. In germline, CDR1 is SGHTA, CDR2 FQGTGA. With 4 bases clipped from V and 3 bases from J, the junction kept 6 bases outside the gene matches. This CDR3 region has 15 residues. In DNA, the CDR3 is TGTGCCAGCAGCTCCTGGGCGGGAGACTACAATGAGCAGTTCTTC. This codes for CASSSWAGDYNEQFF.

The V call is TRBV30, the J call TRBJ2-5; 8 nucleotides agree with TRBD2. V shed 2 bases and J 5 bases; nucleotides not matched to a gene: 7. The CDR3 contains 14 residues. Germline CDR1 GTSNPN, CDR2 SVGIG (reference sequence). Here the CDR3 reads CAWSPGLGVETQYF. The CDR3 region has the DNA TGTGCCTGGAGTCCGGGACTAGGGGTTGAGACCCAGTACTTC.

CDR3 DNA sequence: TGTGCCAGCAGCTTCGAGACGGGAACCGGGGAGCTGTTTTTT. Translating it yields CASSFETGTGELFF. This chain connects TRBV9 to TRBJ2-2; TRBD2 might be the D (5 bases). The V gene lost 4 bases and the J gene lost 5 bases, with 12 bases spanning the gap. The V gene's germline CDR1 is SGDLS and CDR2 YYNGEE. The CDR3 length is 14 residues.

CDR3 loop: CASDRTGSDNTIYF. CDR3 bases: TGTGCCAGCGATCGGACAGGGAGCGACAACACCATATATTTT. This rearrangement joins TRBV28 to TRBJ1-3, with 8 bases lining up with TRBD1. Per the germline V gene, CDR1 is MDHEN and CDR2 is SYDVKM. The CDR3 runs 14 residues. V lost 8 bases and J lost 7; bases outside the gene matches: 10.

The chain is built from TRBV7-2 and TRBJ2-2, with D perhaps matching TRBD2 (5 bases). Germline values: CDR1 SGHTA, CDR2 FQGNSA. There are 15 residues in the CDR3. Trimming took 3 bases from V and 1 from J, leaving 9 bases between them. The chain's CDR3 is CASSFPSGNTGELFF. The CDR3 DNA reads as TGTGCCAGCAGCTTTCCCAGCGGGAACACCGGGGAGCTGTTTTTT.

This clone appeared a single time. The chain uses TRBV6-4 and TRBJ1-4, with TRBD1 matching over 8 bases. The CDR3 contains 15 residues. Germline-derived CDR1 and CDR2 are MRHNA and SNTAGT. J gave up 5 bases and V 2 bases, and 4 bases lay outside the gene matches. The CDR3 coding sequence is TGTGCCAGCAGTGACGGGACAGGCGGCAATGAAAAACTGTTTTTT. It yields the protein CASSDGTGGNEKLFF.

The chain uses TRBV3-1 (or the pseudogene TRBV3-2) and TRBJ1-4; TRBD1 matches 7 bases. CDR1 is LGHDT and CDR2 is YNNKEL in the germline V gene (reference sequence). The junction had 8 bases not matched to a gene; V was cut back by 5 bases and J by 5 bases. This CDR3 spans 15 amino acids. The CDR3 is CASSSLGTENEKLFF. For the CDR3, the DNA is TGTGCCAGCAGCAGTCTCGGGACAGAGAATGAAAAACTGTTTTTT.

This chain uses TRBV21-1 with TRBJ1-2; TRBD1, the table's D call, lacks a check against the DNA. TRBV21-1 is flagged as a pseudogene. The CDR3 consists of 12 residues. CDR3 loop: CASREKRTIITF. CDR3 sequence (DNA): TGTGCCAGCAGGGAAAAACGGACAATAATAACCTTC.

The chain combines TRBV4-2 with TRBJ2-2; 8 nucleotides line up with TRBD2. This CDR3 is 18 amino acids long. The germline gives CDR1 LGHNA, CDR2 YNFKEQ. V was pared by 0 bases and J by 1 base, with 7 bases of the junction left unmatched. The DNA for the CDR3 is TGTGCCAGCAGCCAAGAAGGGGGACTAGTGGGGAACACCGGGGAGCTGTTTTTT. This translates into CASSQEGGLVGNTGELFF.

This clone was seen a handful of times. The chain recombines TRBV9 with TRBJ2-6; D possibly corresponds to TRBD1 (6 bases). The CDR3 runs to 16 residues. The germline V and J ends were trimmed by 4 bases and 0 bases, with 11 bases remaining between them. In germline, CDR1 is SGDLS, CDR2 YYNGEE. CDR3 sequence (DNA): TGTGCCAGCAGCCCACTAGGGGGCTCTGGGGCCAACGTCCTGACTTTC. Protein sequence: CASSPLGGSGANVLTF.

This sequence joins TRBV6-2 or TRBV6-3 and TRBJ1-2, with D perhaps matching TRBD1 (5 bases). The CDR3 extends over 12 amino acids. Germline V gene sequence: CDR1 MNHEY, CDR2 SVGEGT. V gave up 4 bases and J gave up 3 bases, with 6 bases separating them. For the CDR3, the DNA is TGTGCCAGCAGTTTGACAGACTATGGCTACACCTTC. The encoded protein is CASSLTDYGYTF.

The chain combines TRBV6-6 with TRBJ1-1; TRBD1 might be the D (5 bases). V was trimmed by 7 bases and J by 2 bases, leaving 14 bases between them. The CDR3 has 14 amino acids. Germline lookup yields CDR1 MNHNY and CDR2 SVGAGI (reference sequence). The CDR3 spells CASTPRGGNTEAFF. DNA of the CDR3: TGTGCCAGCACCCCCCGGGGGGGTAACACTGAAGCTTTCTTT.

The V and J genes are TRBV5-1 and TRBJ1-2; D is unclear. V was trimmed by 0 bases and J by 8 bases, leaving 14 bases between them. CDR1 and CDR2 (germline): SGHRS, YFSETQ. The CDR3 runs to 14 residues. CDR3: CASSLGGSSPGYTF. The CDR3 region has the DNA TGCGCCAGCAGCTTGGGCGGCAGCTCTCCAGGCTACACCTTC.

This chain links TRBV11-3 with TRBJ2-5; 7 nucleotides align to TRBD2. Germline trimming cut 2 bases from V and 5 bases from J; bases unmatched to any gene: 14. The CDR3 has 17 residues. Germline V lookup: CDR1 SGHNT, CDR2 YENEEA. As DNA, the CDR3 is TGTGCCAGCAGCTTAACGGGACCGGGAGGCAAGCGGGAGACCCAGTACTTC. This gives the protein CASSLTGPGGKRETQYF.

The J gene is TRBJ2-5, the V gene TRBV12-5, with TRBD2 matching over 13 bases. V trimming: 2 bases; J trimming: 4 bases; junction bases outside the gene matches: 1. Germline assignment: CDR1 LGHNT and CDR2 FRNRAP. The CDR3 is 15 amino acids. CDR3 DNA: TGTGCTAGTGGTTTGCGACTAGCGGGAGGAGAGACCCAGTACTTC. It encodes CASGLRLAGGETQYF.